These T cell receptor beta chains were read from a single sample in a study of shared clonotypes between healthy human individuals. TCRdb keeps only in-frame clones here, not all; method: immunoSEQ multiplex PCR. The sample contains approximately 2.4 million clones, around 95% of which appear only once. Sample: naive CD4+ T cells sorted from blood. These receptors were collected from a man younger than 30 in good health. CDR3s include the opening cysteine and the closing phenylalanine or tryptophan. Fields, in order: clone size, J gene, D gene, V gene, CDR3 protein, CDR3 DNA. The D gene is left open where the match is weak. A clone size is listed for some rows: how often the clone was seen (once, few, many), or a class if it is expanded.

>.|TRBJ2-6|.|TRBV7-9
CASSTSGTRSGANVLTF
TGTGCCAGCAGCACGTCCGGGACTCGTTCTGGGGCCAACGTCCTGACTTTC
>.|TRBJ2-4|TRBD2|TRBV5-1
CASSSGTSGFLAKNIQYF
TGCGCCAGCAGCAGCGGGACTAGCGGATTCCTAGCCAAAAACATTCAGTACTTC
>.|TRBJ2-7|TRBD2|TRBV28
CASSLVRLAGGAEQYF
TGTGCCAGCAGTTTAGTTCGGCTAGCGGGGGGCGCCGAGCAGTACTTC
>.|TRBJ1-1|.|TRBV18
CASSPKGFSEAFF
TGTGCCAGCTCACCGAAGGGGTTTTCTGAAGCTTTCTTT
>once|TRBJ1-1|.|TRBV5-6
CASSFRAAGRGTEAFF
TGTGCCAGCAGCTTCCGGGCCGCGGGTCGGGGCACTGAAGCTTTCTTT
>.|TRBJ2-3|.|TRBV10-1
CAWSGGARAREDTQYF
TGCGCCTGGTCCGGAGGTGCCAGGGCACGAGAAGATACGCAGTATTTT
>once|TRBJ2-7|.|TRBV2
CASSVGTLEQYF
TGTGCCAGCAGTGTGGGGACTCTCGAGCAGTACTTC
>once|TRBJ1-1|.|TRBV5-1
CASSLDTGIAVTEAFF
TGCGCCAGCAGCTTGGACACAGGGATCGCGGTCACTGAAGCTTTCTTT
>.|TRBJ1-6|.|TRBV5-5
CASSLVSADSPLHF
TGTGCCAGCAGCTTGGTGTCGGCGGATTCACCCCTCCACTTT
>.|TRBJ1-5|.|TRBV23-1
CASSQSRQDSNQPQHF
TGCGCCAGCAGTCAATCACGACAGGATAGCAATCAGCCCCAGCATTTT
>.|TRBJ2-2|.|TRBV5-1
CASSLGTGTGELFF
TGCGCCAGCAGCTTGGGCACGGGAACCGGGGAGCTGTTTTTT
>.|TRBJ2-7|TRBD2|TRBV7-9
CAGEPSGRNEQYF
TGTGCCGGCGAACCTAGCGGGAGAAACGAGCAGTACTTC
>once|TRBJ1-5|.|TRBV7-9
CASSLFTGSSNQPQHF
TGTGCCAGCAGCCTTTTTACCGGGAGTAGCAATCAGCCCCAGCATTTT
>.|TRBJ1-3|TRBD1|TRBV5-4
CASSPDRGSNTIYF
TGTGCCAGCAGCCCCGACAGGGGCTCTAACACCATATATTTT
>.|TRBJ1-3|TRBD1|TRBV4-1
CASSQDTGQPLSGNTIYF
TGCGCCAGCAGCCAAGACACGGGACAGCCGCTCTCTGGAAACACCATATATTTT
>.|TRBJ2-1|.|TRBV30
CAWSPGLPANEQFF
TGTGCCTGGAGTCCCGGACTCCCCGCAAATGAGCAGTTCTTC
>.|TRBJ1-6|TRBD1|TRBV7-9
CASSLGGTGGIHSPLHF
TGTGCCAGCAGCTTAGGGGGTACAGGGGGCATTCATTCACCCCTCCACTTT
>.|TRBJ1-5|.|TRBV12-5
CASGLVPGQPQHF
TGTGCTAGTGGTTTGGTACCAGGGCAGCCCCAGCATTTT
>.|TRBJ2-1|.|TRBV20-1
CSASGTGEQFF
TGCAGTGCTAGCGGAACAGGTGAGCAGTTCTTC
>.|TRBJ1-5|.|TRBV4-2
CASSQGEVSNQPQHF
TGTGCCAGCAGCCAAGGCGAAGTTAGCAATCAGCCCCAGCATTTT
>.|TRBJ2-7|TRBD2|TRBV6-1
CASSENKAGAMVQYF
TGTGCCAGCAGTGAAAATAAGGCGGGAGCTATGGTGCAGTACTTC
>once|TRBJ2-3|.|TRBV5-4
CASSFNRADTQYF
TGTGCCAGCAGCTTCAACCGAGCAGATACGCAGTATTTT